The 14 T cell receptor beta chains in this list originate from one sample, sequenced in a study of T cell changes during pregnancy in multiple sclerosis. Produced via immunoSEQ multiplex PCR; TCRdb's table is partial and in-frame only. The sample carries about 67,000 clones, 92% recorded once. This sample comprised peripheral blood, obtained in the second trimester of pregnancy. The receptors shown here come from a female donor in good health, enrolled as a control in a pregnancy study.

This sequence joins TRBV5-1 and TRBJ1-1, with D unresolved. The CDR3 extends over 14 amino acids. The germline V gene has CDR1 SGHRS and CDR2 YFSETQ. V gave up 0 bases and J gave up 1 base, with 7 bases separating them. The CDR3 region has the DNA TGCGCCAGCAGCTTGGGAGCAGGGAACACTGAAGCTTTCTTT. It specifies CASSLGAGNTEAFF.

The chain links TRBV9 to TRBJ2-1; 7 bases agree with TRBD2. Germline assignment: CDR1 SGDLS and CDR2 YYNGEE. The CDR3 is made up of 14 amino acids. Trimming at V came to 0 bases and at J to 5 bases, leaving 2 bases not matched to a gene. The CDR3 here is CASSVGGTNNEQFF. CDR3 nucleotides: TGTGCCAGCAGCGTAGGAGGGACTAACAATGAGCAGTTCTTC.

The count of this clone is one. As DNA, the CDR3 is TGTGCCACCAGAGCGGGAGATGGGAGCCATGAGCAGTTCTTC. Translating it yields CATRAGDGSHEQFF. The chain combines TRBV10-3 with TRBJ2-1, with 8 bases identical to TRBD2. The J segment lost 8 bases and the V segment lost 10 bases, leaving 13 bases of the junction unmatched. Germline V gene lookup returns CDR1 ENHRY and CDR2 SYGVKD. This CDR3 spans 14 amino acids.

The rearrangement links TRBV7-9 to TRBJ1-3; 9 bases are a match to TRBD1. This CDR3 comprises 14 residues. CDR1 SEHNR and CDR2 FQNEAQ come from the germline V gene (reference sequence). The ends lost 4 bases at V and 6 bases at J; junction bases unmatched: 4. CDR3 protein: CASSSTGGENTIYF. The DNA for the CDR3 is TGTGCCAGCAGCTCGACAGGGGGGGAAAACACCATATATTTT.

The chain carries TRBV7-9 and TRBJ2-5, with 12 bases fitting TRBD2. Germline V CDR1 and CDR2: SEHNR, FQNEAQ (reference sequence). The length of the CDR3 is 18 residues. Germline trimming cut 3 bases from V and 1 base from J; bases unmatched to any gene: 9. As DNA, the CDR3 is TGTGCCAGCAGCTTGACTAGCGGGGGAGCAACACTCCAAGAGACCCAGTACTTC. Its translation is CASSLTSGGATLQETQYF. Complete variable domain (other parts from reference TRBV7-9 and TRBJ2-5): DTGVSQNPRHKITKRGQNVTFRCDPISEHNRLYWYRQTLGQGPEFLTYFQNEAQLEKSRLLSDRFSAERPKGSFSTLEIQRTEQGDSAMYLCASSLTSGGATLQETQYFGPGTRLLVL.

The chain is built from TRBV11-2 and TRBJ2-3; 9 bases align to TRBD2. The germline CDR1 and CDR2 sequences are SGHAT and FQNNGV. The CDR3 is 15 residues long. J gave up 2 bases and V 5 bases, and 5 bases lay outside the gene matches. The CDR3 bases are TGTGCCAGCAGCCAGCTAGCGGGACCCACAGATACGCAGTATTTT. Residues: CASSQLAGPTDTQYF.

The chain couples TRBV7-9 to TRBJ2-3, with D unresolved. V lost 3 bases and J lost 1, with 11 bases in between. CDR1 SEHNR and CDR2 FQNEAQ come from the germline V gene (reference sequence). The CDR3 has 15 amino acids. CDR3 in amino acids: CASSFPGAGTDTQYF. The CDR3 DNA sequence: TGTGCCAGCAGCTTTCCGGGTGCCGGCACAGATACGCAGTATTTT.

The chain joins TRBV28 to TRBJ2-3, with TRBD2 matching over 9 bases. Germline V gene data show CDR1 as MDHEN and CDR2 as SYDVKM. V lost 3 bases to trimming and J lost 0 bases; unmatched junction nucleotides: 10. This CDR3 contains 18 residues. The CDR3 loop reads CASSLGTTSGRSTDTQYF. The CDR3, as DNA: TGTGCCAGCAGTTTGGGGACGACTAGCGGACGCAGCACAGATACGCAGTATTTT.

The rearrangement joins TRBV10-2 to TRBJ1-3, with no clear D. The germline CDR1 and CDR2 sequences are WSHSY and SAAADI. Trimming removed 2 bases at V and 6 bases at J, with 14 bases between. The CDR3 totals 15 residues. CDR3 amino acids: CASSERGGFENTIYF. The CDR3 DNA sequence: TGCGCCAGCAGTGAGCGGGGAGGCTTTGAAAACACCATATATTTT.

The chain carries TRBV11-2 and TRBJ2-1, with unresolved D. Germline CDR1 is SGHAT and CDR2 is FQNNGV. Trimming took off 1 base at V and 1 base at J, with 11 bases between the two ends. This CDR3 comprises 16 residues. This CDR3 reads CASSLGQVLSYNEQFF. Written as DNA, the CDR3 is TGTGCCAGCAGCTTAGGGCAGGTATTATCCTACAATGAGCAGTTCTTC.

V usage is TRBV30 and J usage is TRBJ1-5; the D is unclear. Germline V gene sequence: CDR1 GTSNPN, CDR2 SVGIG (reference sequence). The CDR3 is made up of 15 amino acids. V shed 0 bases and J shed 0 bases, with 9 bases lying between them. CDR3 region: CAWSVADYSNQPQHF. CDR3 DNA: TGTGCCTGGAGTGTGGCAGATTATAGCAATCAGCCCCAGCATTTT. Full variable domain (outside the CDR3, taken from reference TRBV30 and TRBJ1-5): SQTIHQWPATLVQPVGSPLSLECTVEGTSNPNLYWYRQAAGRGLQLLFYSVGIGQISSEVPQNLSASRPQDRQFILSSKKLLLSDSGFYLCAWSVADYSNQPQHFGDGTRLSIL.

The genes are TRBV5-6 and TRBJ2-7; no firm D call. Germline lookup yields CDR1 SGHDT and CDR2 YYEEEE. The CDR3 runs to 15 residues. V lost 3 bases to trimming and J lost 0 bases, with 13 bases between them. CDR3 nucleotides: TGTGCCAGCAGCTCCTCCTTCCACAGCTCCTACGAGCAGTACTTC. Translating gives CASSSSFHSSYEQYF. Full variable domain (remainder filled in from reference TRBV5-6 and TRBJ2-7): DAGVTQSPTHLIKTRGQQVTLRCSPKSGHDTVSWYQQALGQGPQFIFQYYEEEERQRGNFPDRFSGHQFPNYSSELNVNALLLGDSALYLCASSSSFHSSYEQYFGPGTRLTVT.

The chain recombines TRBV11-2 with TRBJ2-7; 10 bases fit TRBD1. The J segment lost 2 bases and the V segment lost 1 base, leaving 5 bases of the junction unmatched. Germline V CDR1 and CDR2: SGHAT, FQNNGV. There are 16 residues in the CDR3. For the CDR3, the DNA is TGTGCCAGCAGCTTAGGACAGGGGGCTTACGCCTACGAGCAGTACTTC. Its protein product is CASSLGQGAYAYEQYF.

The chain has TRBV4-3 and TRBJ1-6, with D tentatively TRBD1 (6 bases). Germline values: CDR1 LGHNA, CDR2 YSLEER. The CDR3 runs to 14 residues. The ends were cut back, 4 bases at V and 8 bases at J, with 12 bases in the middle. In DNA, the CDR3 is TGCGCCAGCAGCCCCAGGGACACCGATTCACCCCTCCACTTT. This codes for CASSPRDTDSPLHF.